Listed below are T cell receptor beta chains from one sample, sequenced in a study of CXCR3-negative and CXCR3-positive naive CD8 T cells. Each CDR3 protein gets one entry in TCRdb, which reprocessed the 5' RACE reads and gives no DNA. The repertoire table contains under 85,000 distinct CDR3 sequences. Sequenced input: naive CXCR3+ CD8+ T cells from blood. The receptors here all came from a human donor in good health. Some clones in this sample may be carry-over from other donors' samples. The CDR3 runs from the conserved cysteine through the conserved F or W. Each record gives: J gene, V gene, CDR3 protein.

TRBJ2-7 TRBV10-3 CAISGAPGQGAGEQYF
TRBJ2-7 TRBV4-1 CASSPSGRGSGYEQYF
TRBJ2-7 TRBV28 CASSSHRMSFEQYF
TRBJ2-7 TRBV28 CASSLGGLSYEQYF
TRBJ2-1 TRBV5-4 CASSFGTIENNEQFF
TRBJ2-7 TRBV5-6 CASSFFSEQYF
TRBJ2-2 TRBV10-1 CASSESRVSTGELFF
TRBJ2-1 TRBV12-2 CASRFQPPRSGLAGRFYNEQFF
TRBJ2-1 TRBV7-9 CASSLEAGSSYNEQFF
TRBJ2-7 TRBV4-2 CASSQVVSGRASNSYEQYF
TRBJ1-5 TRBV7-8 CASSPLVGNQPQHF
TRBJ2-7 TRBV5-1 CASSLTRGSYEQYF
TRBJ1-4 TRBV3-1 CASSQDMPDEKLFF
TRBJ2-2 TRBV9 CASSVEIRQQNTGELFF
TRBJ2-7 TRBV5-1 CASCSSGQGSYEQYF
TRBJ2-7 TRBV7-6 CASSSRDSGSYEQYF
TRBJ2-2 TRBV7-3 CASSSGHLTGELFF
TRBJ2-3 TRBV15 CATSPAPRADTQYF
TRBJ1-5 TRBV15 CATSLNWRIDSNQPQHF
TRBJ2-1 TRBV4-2 CASSQTTGGYNEQFF
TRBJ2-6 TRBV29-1 CSVGVVISGANVLTF
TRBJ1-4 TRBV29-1 CSVEDVSETQGAKLFF
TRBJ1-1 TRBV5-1 CASSMRQGAGTEAFF
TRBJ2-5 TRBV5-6 CASSTLGETQYF
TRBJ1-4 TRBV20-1 CSARVGEKLFF
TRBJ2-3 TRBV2 CASSERTSLGATQYF
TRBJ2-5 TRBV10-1 CASSESTSGGYQETQYF
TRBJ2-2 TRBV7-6 CASSLVEGIKGTGELFF
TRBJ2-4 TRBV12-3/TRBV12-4 CASSTLVGGEAKNIQYF
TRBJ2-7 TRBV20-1 CSARDRGSYYEQYF
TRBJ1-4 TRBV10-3 CAISGEKGLEKLFF
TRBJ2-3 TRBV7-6 CASSLARRGNTDTQYF
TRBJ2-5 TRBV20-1 CSARDGETQYF
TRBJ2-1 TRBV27 CASSFASAGEGYNEQFF
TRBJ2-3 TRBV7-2 CASSERGLADTQYF
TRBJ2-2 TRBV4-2 CASSQTSGGAGELFF
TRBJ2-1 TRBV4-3 CASSQGMTGQGTYNEQFF
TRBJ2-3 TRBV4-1 CASSQENTDTQYF
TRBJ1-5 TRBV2 CASSESPLNQPQHF
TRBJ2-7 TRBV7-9 CASRTGSSYEQYF
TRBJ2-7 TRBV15 CATSRDRSWTYEQYF
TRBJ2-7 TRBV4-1 CASSQREESSYEQYF
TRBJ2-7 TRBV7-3 CASSLRTGDNEQYF
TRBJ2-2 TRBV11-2 CASSLSGGFTGELFF
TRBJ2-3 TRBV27 CASSLGGDRTDTQYF
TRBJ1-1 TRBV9 CASSDQGAAEAFF
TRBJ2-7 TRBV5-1 CASRPSNSYEQYF
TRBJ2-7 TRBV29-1 CSGGAGRNYEQYF
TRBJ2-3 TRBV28 CASSDSDLLQNTDTQYF
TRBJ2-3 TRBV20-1 CSATPLALATDTQYF
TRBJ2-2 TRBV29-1 CSVLITGELFF
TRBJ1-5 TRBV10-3 CAISESRGFQPQHF
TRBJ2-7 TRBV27 CASGPGQSYEQYF